Listed below are T cell receptor beta chains from one sample, sequenced in a study of monozygotic twins with inflammatory bowel disease. TCRdb reprocessed the 5' RACE reads and reports one entry per CDR3 protein, with no DNA. Its clone listing holds 110,000 to 150,000 distinct CDR3 sequences. Sequenced sample: blood. These receptors originate from a human donor with ulcerative colitis or Crohn's disease, or a healthy co-twin of an affected twin (not recorded which). Both conserved end residues are part of each CDR3. Fields, in order: CDR3 protein, CDR3 length, J gene, V gene.

cdr3_aa: CASTSFQRDSTLNEQFF
cdr3_length: 17
j_call: TRBJ2-1
v_call: TRBV27

cdr3_aa: CASSSETRGAYNSPLHF
cdr3_length: 17
j_call: TRBJ1-6
v_call: TRBV6-2/TRBV6-3

cdr3_aa: CSAHRDFNSPLHF
cdr3_length: 13
j_call: TRBJ1-6
v_call: TRBV20-1

cdr3_aa: CATSDSGTASSYEQYF
cdr3_length: 16
j_call: TRBJ2-7
v_call: TRBV24-1

cdr3_aa: CSARWDRGKSNYGYTF
cdr3_length: 16
j_call: TRBJ1-2
v_call: TRBV20-1

cdr3_aa: CASSLVDLSTDTQYF
cdr3_length: 15
j_call: TRBJ2-3
v_call: TRBV28

cdr3_aa: CASTAMGLAAYNEQFF
cdr3_length: 16
j_call: TRBJ2-1
v_call: TRBV2

cdr3_aa: CASSYWDRAASGANVLTF
cdr3_length: 18
j_call: TRBJ2-6
v_call: TRBV5-1

cdr3_aa: CASTPGTSGRWGTDTQYF
cdr3_length: 18
j_call: TRBJ2-3
v_call: TRBV11-2

cdr3_aa: CASSEGSGRLYEQYF
cdr3_length: 15
j_call: TRBJ2-7
v_call: TRBV2

cdr3_aa: CASSQVPPGQGFQNIQYF
cdr3_length: 18
j_call: TRBJ2-4
v_call: TRBV4-1

cdr3_aa: CASSSRDRGSEQYF
cdr3_length: 14
j_call: TRBJ2-7
v_call: TRBV7-2

cdr3_aa: CSAGKAGNTEAFF
cdr3_length: 13
j_call: TRBJ1-1
v_call: TRBV20-1

cdr3_aa: CSVGDRGFQPQHF
cdr3_length: 13
j_call: TRBJ1-5
v_call: TRBV29-1

cdr3_aa: CSARPGNQPQHF
cdr3_length: 12
j_call: TRBJ1-5
v_call: TRBV20-1

cdr3_aa: CASSKDSANYGYTF
cdr3_length: 14
j_call: TRBJ1-2
v_call: TRBV7-2

cdr3_aa: CASSLGTGYSYEQYF
cdr3_length: 15
j_call: TRBJ2-7
v_call: TRBV12-3/TRBV12-4

cdr3_aa: CATSRAQGTNTEAFF
cdr3_length: 15
j_call: TRBJ1-1
v_call: TRBV15

cdr3_aa: CSARDRQGGNQPQHF
cdr3_length: 15
j_call: TRBJ1-5
v_call: TRBV20-1

cdr3_aa: CASSKDQQPLHF
cdr3_length: 12
j_call: TRBJ1-6
v_call: TRBV11-2

cdr3_aa: CASSFPLKTQYF
cdr3_length: 12
j_call: TRBJ2-3
v_call: TRBV7-9

cdr3_aa: CASSLGASGRPSKNIQYF
cdr3_length: 18
j_call: TRBJ2-4
v_call: TRBV11-2

cdr3_aa: CASSQKAGGPLGELYEQYF
cdr3_length: 19
j_call: TRBJ2-7
v_call: TRBV4-1

cdr3_aa: CASSRTRDRASYEQYF
cdr3_length: 16
j_call: TRBJ2-7
v_call: TRBV5-1

cdr3_aa: CASSPPGTANTEAFF
cdr3_length: 15
j_call: TRBJ1-1
v_call: TRBV7-9

cdr3_aa: CASSVRDSDFSPLHF
cdr3_length: 15
j_call: TRBJ1-6
v_call: TRBV7-2

cdr3_aa: CASSIAGELFF
cdr3_length: 11
j_call: TRBJ2-2
v_call: TRBV19

cdr3_aa: CASSLVADTHYF
cdr3_length: 12
j_call: TRBJ2-3
v_call: TRBV5-1

cdr3_aa: CSSSGDLYEQYF
cdr3_length: 12
j_call: TRBJ2-7
v_call: TRBV20-1

cdr3_aa: CASSQGPGAFVGGANVLTF
cdr3_length: 19
j_call: TRBJ2-6
v_call: TRBV4-1

cdr3_aa: CSVIRGVGHEQYF
cdr3_length: 13
j_call: TRBJ2-7
v_call: TRBV29-1

cdr3_aa: CASSLMAEDRHF
cdr3_length: 12
j_call: TRBJ2-7
v_call: TRBV7-2

cdr3_aa: CASSAQAGDTGELFF
cdr3_length: 15
j_call: TRBJ2-2
v_call: TRBV6-1

cdr3_aa: CASSLGGQSTNEKLFF
cdr3_length: 16
j_call: TRBJ1-4
v_call: TRBV7-9

cdr3_aa: CASSGGLALSQETQYF
cdr3_length: 16
j_call: TRBJ2-5
v_call: TRBV9

cdr3_aa: CASTGTRGGELFF
cdr3_length: 13
j_call: TRBJ2-2
v_call: TRBV27

cdr3_aa: CATSPRGAGYEQFF
cdr3_length: 14
j_call: TRBJ2-1
v_call: TRBV15

cdr3_aa: CSVVGTNEKLFF
cdr3_length: 12
j_call: TRBJ1-4
v_call: TRBV29-1

cdr3_aa: CASSLQGLYNEQFF
cdr3_length: 14
j_call: TRBJ2-1
v_call: TRBV7-6

cdr3_aa: CASSLASGSPINEQFF
cdr3_length: 16
j_call: TRBJ2-1
v_call: TRBV7-3

cdr3_aa: CASSQGRGPNYEQYF
cdr3_length: 15
j_call: TRBJ2-7
v_call: TRBV12-3/TRBV12-4

cdr3_aa: CSAGTGNPDTQYF
cdr3_length: 13
j_call: TRBJ2-3
v_call: TRBV29-1

cdr3_aa: CASSVDGRGLSGYGYTF
cdr3_length: 17
j_call: TRBJ1-2
v_call: TRBV9

cdr3_aa: CASSTPEGLAGLNEQFF
cdr3_length: 17
j_call: TRBJ2-1
v_call: TRBV12-3/TRBV12-4

cdr3_aa: CASSLPTGTHQLLGYTF
cdr3_length: 17
j_call: TRBJ1-2
v_call: TRBV12-3/TRBV12-4

cdr3_aa: CASSLVKTDTQYF
cdr3_length: 13
j_call: TRBJ2-3
v_call: TRBV11-3

cdr3_aa: CSVNQQGEKLFF
cdr3_length: 12
j_call: TRBJ1-4
v_call: TRBV29-1

cdr3_aa: CASSLTIATDTQYF
cdr3_length: 14
j_call: TRBJ2-3
v_call: TRBV7-3

cdr3_aa: CATSRDWGSQKTGELFF
cdr3_length: 17
j_call: TRBJ2-2
v_call: TRBV15

cdr3_aa: CASSPSTGNSPLHF
cdr3_length: 14
j_call: TRBJ1-6
v_call: TRBV7-2

cdr3_aa: CASSLEGREVDTQYF
cdr3_length: 15
j_call: TRBJ2-3
v_call: TRBV5-1

cdr3_aa: CASSFTTDRGWNTEAFF
cdr3_length: 17
j_call: TRBJ1-1
v_call: TRBV12-3/TRBV12-4

cdr3_aa: CSARDLNQPQHF
cdr3_length: 12
j_call: TRBJ1-5
v_call: TRBV20-1

cdr3_aa: CVSLRDGSYEQYF
cdr3_length: 13
j_call: TRBJ2-7
v_call: TRBV5-6

cdr3_aa: CATSDPGGSTDTQYF
cdr3_length: 15
j_call: TRBJ2-3
v_call: TRBV24-1

cdr3_aa: CASSLDPAYNEQFF
cdr3_length: 14
j_call: TRBJ2-1
v_call: TRBV5-6

cdr3_aa: CASSASSGALGYTF
cdr3_length: 14
j_call: TRBJ1-2
v_call: TRBV5-1

cdr3_aa: CASSLGFSGTRTDTQYF
cdr3_length: 17
j_call: TRBJ2-3
v_call: TRBV7-9

cdr3_aa: CASSVNVGGGSPLHF
cdr3_length: 15
j_call: TRBJ1-6
v_call: TRBV25-1